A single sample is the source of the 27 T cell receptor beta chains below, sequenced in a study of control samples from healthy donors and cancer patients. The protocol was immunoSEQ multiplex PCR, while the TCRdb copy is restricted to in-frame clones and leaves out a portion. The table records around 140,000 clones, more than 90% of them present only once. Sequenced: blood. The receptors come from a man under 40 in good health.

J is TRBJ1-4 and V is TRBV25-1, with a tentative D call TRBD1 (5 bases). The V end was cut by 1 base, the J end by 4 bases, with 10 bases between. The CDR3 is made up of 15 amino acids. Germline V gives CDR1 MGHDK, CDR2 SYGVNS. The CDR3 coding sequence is TGTGCCAGCAGTGAATTAAGGGGTCTTAATGAAAAACTGTTTTTT. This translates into CASSELRGLNEKLFF.

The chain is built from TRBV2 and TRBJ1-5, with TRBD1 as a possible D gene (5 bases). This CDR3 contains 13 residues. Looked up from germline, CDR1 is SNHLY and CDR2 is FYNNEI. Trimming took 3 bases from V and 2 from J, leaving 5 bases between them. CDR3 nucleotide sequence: TGTGCCAGCAGTGACAGGGGCAATCAGCCCCAGCATTTT. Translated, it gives CASSDRGNQPQHF.

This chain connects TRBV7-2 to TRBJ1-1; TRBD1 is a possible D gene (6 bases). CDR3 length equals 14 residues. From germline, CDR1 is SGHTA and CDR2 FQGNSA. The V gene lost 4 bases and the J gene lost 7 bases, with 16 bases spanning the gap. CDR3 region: CASSSGQSGVEAFF. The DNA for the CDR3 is TGTGCCAGCAGCTCCGGACAGTCCGGGGTTGAAGCTTTCTTT.

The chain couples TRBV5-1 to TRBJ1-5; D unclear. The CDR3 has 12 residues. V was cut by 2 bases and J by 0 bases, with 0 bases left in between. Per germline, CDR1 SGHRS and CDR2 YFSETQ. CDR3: CASSFSNQPQHF. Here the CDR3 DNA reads TGCGCCAGCAGCTTTAGCAATCAGCCCCAGCATTTT. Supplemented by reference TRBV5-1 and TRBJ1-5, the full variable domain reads KAGVTQTPRYLIKTRGQQVTLSCSPISGHRSVSWYQQTPGQGLQFLFEYFSETQRNKGNFPGRFSGRQFSNSRSEMNVSTLELGDSALYLCASSFSNQPQHFGDGTRLSIL.

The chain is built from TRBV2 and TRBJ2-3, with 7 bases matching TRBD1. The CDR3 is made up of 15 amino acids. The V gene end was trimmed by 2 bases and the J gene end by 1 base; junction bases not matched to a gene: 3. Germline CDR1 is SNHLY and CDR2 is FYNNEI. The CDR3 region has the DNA TGTGCCAGCAGTGAACGGGACAGAGGCACAGATACGCAGTATTTT. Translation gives CASSERDRGTDTQYF.

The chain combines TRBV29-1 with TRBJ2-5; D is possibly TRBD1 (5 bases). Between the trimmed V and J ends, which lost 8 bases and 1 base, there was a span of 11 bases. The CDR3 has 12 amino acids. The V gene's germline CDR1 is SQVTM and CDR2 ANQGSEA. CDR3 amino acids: CSLTGFQETQYF. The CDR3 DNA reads TGCAGCCTCACAGGTTTCCAAGAGACCCAGTACTTC.

The CDR3 DNA is TGCAGCGTTGTAGGAGGATCTTTTGGGACAGGGTGGTACAATGAGCAGTTCTTC. Residues: CSVVGGSFGTGWYNEQFF. The chain uses TRBV29-1 and TRBJ2-1; 9 bases align to TRBD1. Germline CDR1 and CDR2: SQVTM and ANQGSEA. The CDR3 extends over 18 amino acids. Trimming cost V 4 bases and J 4 bases; bases outside gene matches: 17.

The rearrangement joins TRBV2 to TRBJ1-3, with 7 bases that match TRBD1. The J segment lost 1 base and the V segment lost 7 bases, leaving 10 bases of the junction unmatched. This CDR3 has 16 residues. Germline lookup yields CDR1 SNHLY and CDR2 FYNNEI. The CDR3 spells CASTQGRGQSGNTIYF. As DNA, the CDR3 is TGTGCCAGCACCCAAGGGAGGGGGCAATCTGGAAACACCATATATTTT.

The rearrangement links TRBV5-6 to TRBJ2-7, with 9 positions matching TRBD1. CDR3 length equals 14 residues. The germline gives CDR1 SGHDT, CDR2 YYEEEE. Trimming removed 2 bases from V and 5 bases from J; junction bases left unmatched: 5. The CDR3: CASSFVQGANEQYF. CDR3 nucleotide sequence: TGTGCCAGCAGCTTCGTACAGGGGGCAAACGAGCAGTACTTC.

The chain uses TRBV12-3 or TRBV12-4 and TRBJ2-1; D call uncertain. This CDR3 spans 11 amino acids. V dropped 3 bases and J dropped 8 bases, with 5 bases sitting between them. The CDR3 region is CASSFGDEQFF. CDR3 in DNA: TGTGCCAGCAGTTTTGGGGATGAGCAGTTCTTC.

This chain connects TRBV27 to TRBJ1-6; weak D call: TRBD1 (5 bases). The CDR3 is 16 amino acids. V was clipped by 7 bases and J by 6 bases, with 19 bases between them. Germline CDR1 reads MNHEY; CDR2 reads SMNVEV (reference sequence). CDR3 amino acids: CASTLTWGVFNSPLHF. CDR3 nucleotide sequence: TGTGCCAGCACTCTGACATGGGGGGTATTTAATTCACCCCTCCACTTT.

CDR3 sequence (DNA): TGCAGCGTTGTGGGAGGGAAGTCCTACAATGAGCAGTTCTTC. It is translated as CSVVGGKSYNEQFF. The chain uses TRBV29-1 and TRBJ2-1; 7 bases map to TRBD2. CDR1 is SQVTM and CDR2 is ANQGSEA in the germline V gene. With V trimmed by 4 bases and J by 1 base, 4 bases remained unmatched. This CDR3 has 14 amino acids.

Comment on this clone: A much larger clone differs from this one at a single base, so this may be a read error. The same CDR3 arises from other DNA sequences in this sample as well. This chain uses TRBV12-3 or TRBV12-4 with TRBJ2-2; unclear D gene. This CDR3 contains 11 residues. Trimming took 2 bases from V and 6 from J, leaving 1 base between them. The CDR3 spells CASSLSGELFF. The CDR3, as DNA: TGTGCCAGCAGTTTATCCGGGGAGCTGTTTTTT.

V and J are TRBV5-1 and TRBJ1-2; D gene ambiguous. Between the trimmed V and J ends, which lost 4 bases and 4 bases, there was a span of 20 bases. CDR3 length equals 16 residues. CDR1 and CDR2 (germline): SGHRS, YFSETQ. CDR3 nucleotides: TGCGCCAGCAGCCCCCTAACTATGACACGATCCTATGGCTACACCTTC. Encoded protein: CASSPLTMTRSYGYTF.

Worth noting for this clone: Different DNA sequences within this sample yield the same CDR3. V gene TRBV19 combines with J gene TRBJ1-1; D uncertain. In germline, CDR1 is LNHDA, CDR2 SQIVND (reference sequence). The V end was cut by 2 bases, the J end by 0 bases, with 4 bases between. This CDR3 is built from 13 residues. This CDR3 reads CASSISLNTEAFF. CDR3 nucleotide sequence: TGTGCCAGTAGTATATCGTTGAACACTGAAGCTTTCTTT.

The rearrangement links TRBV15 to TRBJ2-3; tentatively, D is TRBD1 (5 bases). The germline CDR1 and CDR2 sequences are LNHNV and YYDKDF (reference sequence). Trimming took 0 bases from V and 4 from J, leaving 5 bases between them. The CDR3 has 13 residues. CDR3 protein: CATSRDRADTQYF. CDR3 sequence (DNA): TGTGCCACCAGCAGAGACAGGGCAGATACGCAGTATTTT.

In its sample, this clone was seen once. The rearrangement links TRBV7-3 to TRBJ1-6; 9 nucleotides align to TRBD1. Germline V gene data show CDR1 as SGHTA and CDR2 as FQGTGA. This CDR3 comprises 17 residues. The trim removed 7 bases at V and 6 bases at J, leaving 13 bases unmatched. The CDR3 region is CASTMGDRVRRNSPLHF. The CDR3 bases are TGTGCCAGCACCATGGGGGACAGGGTACGTCGTAATTCACCCCTCCACTTT. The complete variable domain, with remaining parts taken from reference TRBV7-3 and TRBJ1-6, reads GAGVSQTPSNKVTEKGKYVELRCDPISGHTALYWYRQSLGQGPEFLIYFQGTGAADDSGLPNDRFFAVRPEGSVSTLKIQRTERGDSAVYLCASTMGDRVRRNSPLHFGNGTRLTVT.

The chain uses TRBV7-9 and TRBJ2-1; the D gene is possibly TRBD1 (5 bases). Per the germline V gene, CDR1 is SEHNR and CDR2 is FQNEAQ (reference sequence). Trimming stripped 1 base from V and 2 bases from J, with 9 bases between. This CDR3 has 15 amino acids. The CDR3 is CASSLEVGAYNEQFF. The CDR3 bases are TGTGCCAGCAGCTTAGAAGTAGGGGCCTACAATGAGCAGTTCTTC.

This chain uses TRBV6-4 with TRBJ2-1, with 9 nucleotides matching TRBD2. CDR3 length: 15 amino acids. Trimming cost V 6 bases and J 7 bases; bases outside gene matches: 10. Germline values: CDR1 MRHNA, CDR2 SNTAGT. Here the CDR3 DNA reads TGTGCCAGCAGCAGCATCTCTAGCGGGGTTAATGAGCAGTTCTTC. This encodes CASSSISSGVNEQFF.

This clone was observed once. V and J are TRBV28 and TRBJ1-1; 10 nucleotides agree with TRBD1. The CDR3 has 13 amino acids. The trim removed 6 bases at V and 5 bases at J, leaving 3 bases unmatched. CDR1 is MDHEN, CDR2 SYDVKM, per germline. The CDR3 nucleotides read TGTGCCAGCAGCCGGACAGGGGGAACTGAAGCTTTCTTT. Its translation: CASSRTGGTEAFF. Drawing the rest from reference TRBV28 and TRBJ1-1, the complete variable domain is DVKVTQSSRYLVKRTGEKVFLECVQDMDHENMFWYRQDPGLGLRLIYFSYDVKMKEKGDIPEGYSVSREKKERFSLILESASTNQTSMYLCASSRTGGTEAFFGQGTRLTVV.

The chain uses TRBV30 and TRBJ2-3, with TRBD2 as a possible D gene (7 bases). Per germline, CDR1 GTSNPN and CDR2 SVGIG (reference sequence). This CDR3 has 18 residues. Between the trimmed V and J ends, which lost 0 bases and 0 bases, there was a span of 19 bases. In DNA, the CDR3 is TGTGCCTGGAGTGTGGGAGGGGGGGCGTTTTCCAGCACAGATACGCAGTATTTT. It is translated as CAWSVGGGAFSSTDTQYF. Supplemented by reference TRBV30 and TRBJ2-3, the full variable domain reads SQTIHQWPATLVQPVGSPLSLECTVEGTSNPNLYWYRQAAGRGLQLLFYSVGIGQISSEVPQNLSASRPQDRQFILSSKKLLLSDSGFYLCAWSVGGGAFSSTDTQYFGPGTRLTVL.

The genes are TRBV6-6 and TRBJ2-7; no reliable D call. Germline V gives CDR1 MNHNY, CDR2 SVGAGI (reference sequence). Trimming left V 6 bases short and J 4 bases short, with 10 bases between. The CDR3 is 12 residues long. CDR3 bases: TGTGCCAGCAGAAAAGACGGGTACGAGCAGTACTTC. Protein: CASRKDGYEQYF.

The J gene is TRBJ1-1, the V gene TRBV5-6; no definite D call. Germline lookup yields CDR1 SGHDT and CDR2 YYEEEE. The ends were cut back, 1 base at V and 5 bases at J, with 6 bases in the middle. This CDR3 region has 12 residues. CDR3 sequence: CASSLSGTEAFF. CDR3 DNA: TGTGCCAGCAGCTTGAGTGGGACTGAAGCTTTCTTT. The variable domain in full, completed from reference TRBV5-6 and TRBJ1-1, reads DAGVTQSPTHLIKTRGQQVTLRCSPKSGHDTVSWYQQALGQGPQFIFQYYEEEERQRGNFPDRFSGHQFPNYSSELNVNALLLGDSALYLCASSLSGTEAFFGQGTRLTVV.

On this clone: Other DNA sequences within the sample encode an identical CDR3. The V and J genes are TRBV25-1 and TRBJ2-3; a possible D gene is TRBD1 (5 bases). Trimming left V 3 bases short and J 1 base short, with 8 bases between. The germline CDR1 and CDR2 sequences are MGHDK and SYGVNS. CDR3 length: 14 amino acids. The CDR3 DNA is TGTGCCAGCAGTGAGGGCAGGGGCACAGATACGCAGTATTTT. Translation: CASSEGRGTDTQYF.

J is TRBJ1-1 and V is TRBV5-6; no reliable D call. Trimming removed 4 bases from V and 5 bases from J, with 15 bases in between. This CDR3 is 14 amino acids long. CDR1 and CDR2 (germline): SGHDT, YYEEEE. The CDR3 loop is CASSPPGEGTEAFF. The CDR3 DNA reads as TGTGCCAGCAGCCCCCCTGGGGAGGGAACTGAAGCTTTCTTT.

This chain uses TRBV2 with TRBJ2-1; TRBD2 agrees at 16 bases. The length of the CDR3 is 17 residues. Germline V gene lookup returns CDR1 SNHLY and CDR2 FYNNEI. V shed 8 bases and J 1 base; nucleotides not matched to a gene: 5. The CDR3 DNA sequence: TGTGCCAGCTTGGGACTAGCGGGGGGGCTGTCCTACAATGAGCAGTTCTTC. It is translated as CASLGLAGGLSYNEQFF.

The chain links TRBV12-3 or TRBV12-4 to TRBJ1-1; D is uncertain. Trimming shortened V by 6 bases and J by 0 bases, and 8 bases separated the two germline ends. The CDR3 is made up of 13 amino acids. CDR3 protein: CASSLRLNTEAFF. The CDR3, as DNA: TGTGCCAGCAGCCTCCGATTGAACACTGAAGCTTTCTTT.